The present entry profiles one TCR beta chain with its context. Sequencing was performed with immunoSEQ multiplex PCR; in TCRdb, only in-frame clones are kept and a portion is missing. The table includes about 220,000 clones, about 85% detected once. Trimming took off 11 bases at V and 2 bases at J, with 20 bases between the two ends. The CDR3 length is 15 residues. The germline V gene encodes CDR1 LNHNV and CDR2 YYDKDF (reference sequence). This entry is derived from a study of blood T cell repertoires in COVID-19. The rearrangement links TRBV15 to TRBJ2-3, with a weak D call TRBD2 (6 bases). Sequencing was done on a sample of peripheral blood. This clonotype was sampled from a man aged 50 to 60 who had recovered from COVID-19. CDR3 DNA: TGTGCCGTAGGGATACGGGGGACCGCCACAGATACGCAGTATTTT. It encodes CAVGIRGTATDTQYF.